This entry lists 26 T cell receptor beta chains sequenced from one sample in a study of T cell responses to AZD1222 COVID-19 vaccine. Method: immunoSEQ multiplex PCR; TCRdb's copy keeps in-frame clones and lacks some. The repertoire holds about 63,000 clones, with 85% as singletons. This sample comprised peripheral blood, obtained on day 0 of AZD1222 vaccination. The receptors shown here come from an adult in good health.

This clone came up once. This chain joins TRBV30 and TRBJ2-2; D remains ambiguous. V lost 4 bases and J 4 bases, leaving 16 bases between the germline ends. CDR3 length: 15 residues. The germline CDR1 and CDR2 sequences are GTSNPN and SVGIG (reference sequence). Here the CDR3 DNA reads TGTGCCTGGACGGAGAGGCTGACGGCCACCGGGGAGCTGTTTTTT. It translates to CAWTERLTATGELFF.

The CDR3 nucleotides are TGCGCCAGCAGCTTTATTGGTCTGAGGGGGGTCTACAATGAGCAGTTCTTC. Protein product: CASSFIGLRGVYNEQFF. J is TRBJ2-1 and V is TRBV5-1, with D possibly being TRBD1 or TRBD2 (6 bases each). This CDR3 is built from 17 residues. Per the germline V gene, CDR1 is SGHRS and CDR2 is YFSETQ. Trimming shortened V by 2 bases and J by 3 bases, and 18 bases separated the two germline ends. Combining the CDR3 with reference TRBV5-1 and TRBJ2-1 gives the whole variable domain KAGVTQTPRYLIKTRGQQVTLSCSPISGHRSVSWYQQTPGQGLQFLFEYFSETQRNKGNFPGRFSGRQFSNSRSEMNVSTLELGDSALYLCASSFIGLRGVYNEQFFGPGTRLTVL.

The gene calls are TRBV12-5 and TRBJ1-1; the D gene is possibly TRBD1 (6 bases). The germline V gene encodes CDR1 LGHNT and CDR2 FRNRAP. The CDR3 sequence is 13 residues long. With 5 bases removed from V and 7 bases from J, the gap between germline ends came to 14 bases. CDR3 in DNA: TGTGCTAGTGGTACAGGGAGGGAGAGTGAAGCTTTCTTT. Encoded protein: CASGTGRESEAFF.

The rearrangement joins TRBV3-1 (or the pseudogene TRBV3-2) to TRBJ1-2, with a tentative D call TRBD1 (5 bases). With 3 bases removed from V and 0 bases from J, the gap between germline ends came to 8 bases. Germline V gene sequence: CDR1 LGHDT, CDR2 YNNKEL (reference sequence). This CDR3 is 14 amino acids long. Written as DNA, the CDR3 is TGTGCCAGCAGCCATGGGGGGGCTAACTATGGCTACACCTTC. It yields the protein CASSHGGANYGYTF.

The rearrangement uses TRBV18 and TRBJ2-3; D ambiguous. CDR3 length: 12 amino acids. The germline V gene encodes CDR1 KGHSH and CDR2 LQKENI. V was pared by 5 bases and J by 0 bases, with 3 bases between. The CDR3 spells CASSASTDTQYF. The CDR3 bases are TGTGCCAGCTCAGCTAGCACAGATACGCAGTATTTT. The full variable domain, its missing parts supplied by reference TRBV18 and TRBJ2-3, is NAGVMQNPRHLVRRRGQEARLRCSPMKGHSHVYWYRQLPEEGLKFMVYLQKENIIDESGMPKERFSAEFPKEGPSILRIQQVVRGDSAAYFCASSASTDTQYFGPGTRLTVL.

This clone came up a few times. The chain uses TRBV9 and TRBJ2-5; D call uncertain. Trimming cost V 5 bases and J 5 bases, with 13 bases left between them. Germline CDR1 is SGDLS and CDR2 is YYNGEE. The CDR3 is made up of 13 amino acids. CDR3 sequence (DNA): TGTGCCAGCAGTCCCAATCCTATTGAGACCCAGTACTTC. It is translated as CASSPNPIETQYF.

This clone is a singleton in its sample. The chain has TRBV6-5 and TRBJ2-2, with 8 bases fitting TRBD1. CDR1 is MNHEY, CDR2 SVGAGI, per germline. CDR3 length equals 13 residues. J lost 6 bases, V lost 6 bases, and 3 bases had no gene match. The CDR3: CASRGQVPGELFF. In DNA, the CDR3 is TGTGCCAGCAGGGGACAGGTCCCCGGGGAGCTGTTTTTT.

This chain connects TRBV19 to TRBJ2-2, with TRBD1 matching over 8 bases. Germline trimming cut 4 bases from V and 0 bases from J; bases unmatched to any gene: 7. Per the germline V gene, CDR1 is LNHDA and CDR2 is SQIVND (reference sequence). The CDR3 has 17 amino acids. In DNA form, the CDR3 reads TGTGCCAGTAGTACCCTTCAGGGGGCGGCGAACACCGGGGAGCTGTTTTTT. Its protein product is CASSTLQGAANTGELFF.

V gene TRBV18 combines with J gene TRBJ2-7; no firm D call. The CDR3 is 15 amino acids. Germline loops: CDR1 KGHSH, CDR2 LQKENI. The ends were cut back, 3 bases at V and 7 bases at J, with 19 bases in the middle. The CDR3 loop reads CASSPKAARSGEQYF. The CDR3 DNA reads as TGTGCCAGCTCACCTAAGGCGGCCCGAAGTGGAGAGCAGTACTTC. The entire variable domain, with the rest obtained from reference TRBV18 and TRBJ2-7, is as follows: NAGVMQNPRHLVRRRGQEARLRCSPMKGHSHVYWYRQLPEEGLKFMVYLQKENIIDESGMPKERFSAEFPKEGPSILRIQQVVRGDSAAYFCASSPKAARSGEQYFGPGTRLTVT.

Only one count was recorded for this clone. This chain connects TRBV10-3 to TRBJ2-1, with 11 bases that match TRBD1. CDR1 is ENHRY and CDR2 is SYGVKD in the germline V gene. V lost 6 bases, J lost 0 bases, and 7 bases stayed unmatched. The CDR3 has 17 amino acids. Here the CDR3 reads CAIRGQGVLSSYNEQFF. The CDR3 region has the DNA TGTGCCATCAGGGGACAGGGGGTTTTAAGCTCCTACAATGAGCAGTTCTTC.

This sequence joins TRBV7-9 and TRBJ1-2; no firm D call. Germline loops: CDR1 SEHNR, CDR2 FQNEAQ (reference sequence). CDR3 size: 13 residues. Trimming took 5 bases from V and 3 from J, leaving 10 bases between them. The CDR3 region has the DNA TGTGCCAGCAGCGGCGACGGGTACTATGGCTACACCTTC. Its translation: CASSGDGYYGYTF. Based on the CDR3 plus reference TRBV7-9 and TRBJ1-2, the full variable domain is DTGVSQNPRHKITKRGQNVTFRCDPISEHNRLYWYRQTLGQGPEFLTYFQNEAQLEKSRLLSDRFSAERPKGSFSTLEIQRTEQGDSAMYLCASSGDGYYGYTFGSGTRLTVV.

The genes are TRBV7-9 and TRBJ2-3; TRBD2 matches at 11 bases. Germline assignment: CDR1 SEHNR and CDR2 FQNEAQ (reference sequence). The CDR3 extends over 16 amino acids. The ends lost 5 bases at V and 0 bases at J; junction bases unmatched: 4. This CDR3 is CASSPGTSGSTDTQYF. The DNA for the CDR3 is TGTGCCAGCAGCCCCGGGACTAGCGGTAGCACAGATACGCAGTATTTT.

The chain recombines TRBV9 with TRBJ1-2, with D tentatively TRBD1 (5 bases). The CDR3 has 15 amino acids. The germline V and J ends were trimmed by 3 bases and 1 base, with 13 bases remaining between them. Germline V gives CDR1 SGDLS, CDR2 YYNGEE. This CDR3 reads CASSDGTANNYGYTF. CDR3 sequence (DNA): TGTGCCAGCAGCGACGGGACCGCTAATAACTATGGCTACACCTTC.

The chain recombines TRBV12-3 or TRBV12-4 with TRBJ2-4; TRBD2 matches at 9 bases. The CDR3 sequence is 13 residues long. Trimming at V came to 6 bases and at J to 6 bases, leaving 3 bases not matched to a gene. The CDR3 sequence is CASRSGLANIQYF. The CDR3 nucleotides read TGTGCCAGCAGGTCGGGACTAGCAAACATTCAGTACTTC.

The chain uses TRBV10-3 and TRBJ1-2; 9 nucleotides agree with TRBD1. V dropped 6 bases and J dropped 0; count of bases not matched to a gene: 14. Germline-derived CDR1 and CDR2 are ENHRY and SYGVKD. CDR3 length: 18 residues. The CDR3 region is CAISGAVPGQGTNYGYTF. As DNA, the CDR3 is TGTGCCATCAGCGGGGCTGTCCCGGGACAGGGAACTAACTATGGCTACACCTTC.

This clone was seen just once. V is TRBV5-6 and J is TRBJ2-5; D is uncertain. The length of the CDR3 is 15 residues. Germline lookup yields CDR1 SGHDT and CDR2 YYEEEE. Trimming cost V 4 bases and J 9 bases, with 22 bases left between them. For the CDR3, the DNA is TGTGCCAGCAGCATTGGGTTGGGCTCTGAGAGAGCCCAGTACTTC. Its translation: CASSIGLGSERAQYF. The full variable domain, rest sourced from reference TRBV5-6 and TRBJ2-5, is DAGVTQSPTHLIKTRGQQVTLRCSPKSGHDTVSWYQQALGQGPQFIFQYYEEEERQRGNFPDRFSGHQFPNYSSELNVNALLLGDSALYLCASSIGLGSERAQYFGPGTRLLVL.

This chain uses TRBV11-2 with TRBJ2-1; TRBD2 agrees at 9 bases. Germline loops: CDR1 SGHAT, CDR2 FQNNGV. There are 16 residues in the CDR3. Unmatched junction bases numbered 5, after V lost 1 base and J lost 4 bases. The DNA for the CDR3 is TGTGCCAGCAGCTTAGGTTGGCGGGGGGGTTACAATGAGCAGTTCTTC. This sequence encodes CASSLGWRGGYNEQFF.

The CDR3 DNA sequence: TGTGCCAGCAGTTTGGGCAGCATCTATGGCTACACCTTC. It translates to CASSLGSIYGYTF. The chain combines TRBV27 with TRBJ1-2; D gene unclear. V lost 3 bases to trimming and J lost 4 bases, with 9 bases between them. The germline gives CDR1 MNHEY, CDR2 SMNVEV (reference sequence). The CDR3 runs to 13 residues.

The chain combines TRBV5-6 with TRBJ1-4, with D perhaps matching TRBD1 (6 bases). In germline, CDR1 is SGHDT, CDR2 YYEEEE. CDR3 size: 14 residues. V gave up 4 bases and J gave up 7 bases, with 14 bases separating them. CDR3 loop: CASSQVGAGEKLFF. DNA for the CDR3: TGTGCCAGCAGCCAAGTGGGGGCGGGTGAAAAACTGTTTTTT.

The CDR3 reads CASSLFDTYSGNTIYF. CDR3 DNA sequence: TGCGCCAGCAGCTTGTTTGACACCTACTCTGGAAACACCATATATTTT. This chain uses TRBV5-1 with TRBJ1-3; D gene uncertain. V was shortened by 1 base and J by 0 bases, with 11 bases between the two germline ends. This CDR3 region has 16 residues. CDR1 and CDR2 from the germline V gene are SGHRS and YFSETQ.

The J gene is TRBJ2-3, the V gene TRBV7-3; 10 positions match TRBD2. V was clipped by 3 bases and J by 2 bases; unmatched bases: 5. The CDR3 consists of 16 residues. CDR1 is SGHTA, CDR2 FQGTGA, per germline. This CDR3 is CASSFVAGGATDTQYF. The CDR3 DNA is TGTGCCAGCAGCTTTGTAGCGGGGGGCGCCACAGATACGCAGTATTTT.

The chain has TRBV5-1 and TRBJ1-4; 10 nucleotides line up with TRBD1. J was trimmed by 0 bases and V by 4 bases; bases with no gene match: 6. CDR1 is SGHRS and CDR2 is YFSETQ in the germline V gene. The CDR3 length is 17 residues. The CDR3 region is CASSLRTGGSTNEKLFF. CDR3 in DNA: TGCGCCAGCAGCCTTCGGACAGGGGGTTCAACTAATGAAAAACTGTTTTTT.

As DNA, the CDR3 is TGTGCCAGCACCCTCGGGGGCCAAGTCGGTGGCTACACCTTC. Translated, it gives CASTLGGQVGGYTF. The rearrangement joins TRBV6-5 to TRBJ1-2, with a tentative D call TRBD1 (6 bases). From germline, CDR1 is MNHEY and CDR2 SVGAGI. V was shortened by 7 bases and J by 7 bases, with 19 bases between the two germline ends. This CDR3 spans 14 amino acids.

V usage is TRBV5-8 and J usage is TRBJ2-7; 13 nucleotides agree with TRBD2. Losses at the gene ends were 4 bases for V and 0 bases for J; bases not matched to a gene: 10. The CDR3 extends over 18 amino acids. Germline V gene sequence: CDR1 SGHTS, CDR2 YDEGEE. The CDR3: CASSNVLAGGKSSYEQYF. CDR3 bases: TGTGCCAGCAGCAATGTACTAGCGGGGGGGAAGAGCTCCTACGAGCAGTACTTC. Combining the CDR3 with reference TRBV5-8 and TRBJ2-7 gives the whole variable domain EAGVTQSPTHLIKTRGQQATLRCSPISGHTSVYWYQQALGLGLQFLLWYDEGEERNRGNFPPRFSGRQFPNYSSELNVNALELEDSALYLCASSNVLAGGKSSYEQYFGPGTRLTVT.

The CDR3 sequence: CASRAPRDGAMQETQYF. CDR3 bases: TGTGCCAGTAGGGCCCCACGGGATGGGGCGATGCAAGAGACCCAGTACTTC. This chain uses TRBV19 with TRBJ2-5; D may correspond to TRBD1 or TRBD2 (5 bases each). The CDR3 has 17 residues. CDR1 and CDR2 (germline): LNHDA, SQIVND (reference sequence). Trimming cost V 6 bases and J 2 bases, with 22 bases left between them.

This rearrangement joins TRBV15 to TRBJ2-7; 9 nucleotides match TRBD1. CDR1 and CDR2 from the germline V gene are LNHNV and YYDKDF (reference sequence). The CDR3 spans 16 residues. The J segment lost 6 bases and the V segment lost 0 bases, leaving 9 bases of the junction unmatched. In nucleotides, the CDR3 is TGTGCCACCAGCAGAGATTTAACAGGGGGCAAAAGCGAGCAGTACTTC. Translation: CATSRDLTGGKSEQYF. Looking up the rest from reference TRBV15 and TRBJ2-7 gives the full variable domain: DAMVIQNPRYQVTQFGKPVTLSCSQTLNHNVMYWYQQKSSQAPKLLFHYYDKDFNNEADTPDNFQSRRPNTSFCFLDIRSPGLGDTAMYLCATSRDLTGGKSEQYFGPGTRLTVT.